Reported below is one TCR beta chain. What it recognizes is unknown. Trimming at V came to 6 bases and at J to 6 bases, leaving 8 bases not matched to a gene. Germline V gene sequence: CDR1 MNHEY, CDR2 SMNVEV (reference sequence). CDR3 length: 15 amino acids. The sample is drawn from a study of cytomegalovirus exposure and HLA in healthy donors. Both 60 Vbeta primers and 13 Jbeta primers went into the PCR. Clones were sequenced by immunoSEQ multiplex PCR, and TCRdb holds only the in-frame ones, with some missing. The table has about 210,000 clones, 75% to 80% seen once. Study outcomes and limitations: While the bulk of TCR sequences proved rare, some public TCRs turned up in many donors.

The sequence was collected from a male donor in good health and CMV-seronegative. The J gene is TRBJ2-2, the V gene TRBV27; 9 bases fit TRBD2. The sample taken for sequencing was PBMCs. The CDR3 reads CASSLAGVSAGELFF. Here the CDR3 DNA reads TGTGCCAGCAGCTTAGCGGGGGTTTCGGCCGGGGAGCTGTTTTTT.